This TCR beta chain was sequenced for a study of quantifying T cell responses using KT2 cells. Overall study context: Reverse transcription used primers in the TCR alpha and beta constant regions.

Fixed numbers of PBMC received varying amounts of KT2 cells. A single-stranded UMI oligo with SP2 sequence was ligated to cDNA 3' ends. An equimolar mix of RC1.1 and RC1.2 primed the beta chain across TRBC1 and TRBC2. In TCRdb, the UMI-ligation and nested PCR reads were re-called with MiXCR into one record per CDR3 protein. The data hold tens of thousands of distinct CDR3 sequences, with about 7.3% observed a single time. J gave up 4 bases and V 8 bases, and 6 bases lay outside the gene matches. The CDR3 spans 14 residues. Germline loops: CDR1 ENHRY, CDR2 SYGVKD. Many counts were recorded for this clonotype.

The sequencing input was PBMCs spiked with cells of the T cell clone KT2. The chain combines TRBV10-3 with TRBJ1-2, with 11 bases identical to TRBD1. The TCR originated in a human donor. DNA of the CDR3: TGTGCCATCGGGGGACAGGGGGGATTCTATGGCTACACCTTC. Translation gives CAIGGQGGFYGYTF.